The rows below give T cell receptor beta chains drawn from one sample of a study of early T cells in non-severe SARS-CoV-2 infection. TCRdb used MiXCR to reprocess the 5' RACE reads, holding one entry per CDR3 protein. The sample includes approximately 81,000 distinct CDR3 sequences, around 15% seen only once; the top ten take around 3%. Sample: whole blood. These receptors were obtained from an adult who was a healthcare worker with PCR-confirmed SARS-CoV-2 infection or an uninfected control (not recorded which). Both conserved end residues are part of each CDR3. A D gene is named only where the DNA matches it firmly. The listing skips clone size in some rows; elsewhere it reads once, few, many or a size class.

NA	NA	TRBJ2-7	TRBV5-1	TGCGCCAGCAATCGCGGGGGCCGAGGGGAGCAGTACTTC	CASNRGGRGEQYF
NA	TRBD1	TRBJ2-2	TRBV11-3	TGTGCCAGCAGCCTCGGACAGGGCGAAAAAACCGGGGAGCTGTTTTTT	CASSLGQGEKTGELFF
NA	TRBD1	TRBJ1-6	TRBV7-9	TGTGCCAGCAGCTTTGGACAGGCGGGGGTTTTGGACTCACCCCTCCACTTT	CASSFGQAGVLDSPLHF
NA	TRBD1	TRBJ1-1	TRBV12-3/TRBV12-4	TGTGCCAGCAGTTTAGGACAGGGGAACACTGAAGCTTTCTTT	CASSLGQGNTEAFF
NA	NA	TRBJ2-7	TRBV7-9	TGTGCCAGCAGCTTCTCGGCCTACGAGCAGTACTTC	CASSFSAYEQYF
NA	TRBD2	TRBJ2-5	TRBV12-3/TRBV12-4	TGTGCCAGCACTGCCCAGAGAGATAGCGGGAGGCATGGTGGGGAGACCCAGTACTTC	CASTAQRDSGRHGGETQYF
many	TRBD2	TRBJ2-1	TRBV6-1	TGTGCCAGCAGTACTAGCGGGGGGCCCTACAATGAGCAGTTCTTC	CASSTSGGPYNEQFF
many	NA	TRBJ1-2	TRBV7-6	TGTGCCAGCAGCAACCCGGACCCGTTCCTCACCTTC	CASSNPDPFLTF
NA	NA	TRBJ2-3	TRBV10-2	TGCGCCAGCAGCGCCCCAGCCGATACGCAGTATTTT	CASSAPADTQYF
many	NA	TRBJ2-7	TRBV6-5	TGTGCCAGCAGTTACCGAGGGTCCGAGCAGTACTTC	CASSYRGSEQYF
NA	NA	TRBJ1-6	TRBV7-2	TGTGCCAGCAGCTTAGAGGACCGGTTTCCGAATTCACCCCTCCACTTT	CASSLEDRFPNSPLHF
NA	TRBD2	TRBJ2-7	TRBV7-2	TGTGCCAGCAGCCAACCACTAGCGGGAGGATCGGACGAGCAGTACTTC	CASSQPLAGGSDEQYF
NA	NA	TRBJ1-1	TRBV9	TGTGCCAGCAGCGTAGACGGGCAGGGTGAAGCTTTCTTT	CASSVDGQGEAFF
many	NA	TRBJ2-5	TRBV12-3/TRBV12-4	TGTGCCAGCAGATTCCAAGAGACCCAGTACTTC	CASRFQETQYF
few	NA	TRBJ1-6	TRBV7-9	TGTGCCAGCAGCACGCTTGGGGTCGATTCACCCCTCCACTTT	CASSTLGVDSPLHF
many	NA	TRBJ1-5	TRBV6-2/TRBV6-3	TGTGCCAGCAGTTACACGAAGAGGCCCCAGCATTTT	CASSYTKRPQHF
many	TRBD2	TRBJ2-1	TRBV12-3/TRBV12-4	TGTGCCAGCAGTTTAGCGGGGGGGGTTTACAATGAGCAGTTCTTC	CASSLAGGVYNEQFF
NA	NA	TRBJ1-6	TRBV6-6	TGTGCCAGCACCGCCGATGGTAATTCACCCCTCCACTTT	CASTADGNSPLHF
many	NA	TRBJ1-1	TRBV7-9	TGTGCCAGCAGCTTAGGCTCGGGGGCCGCGAAGGGCACTGAAGCTTTCTTT	CASSLGSGAAKGTEAFF
NA	NA	TRBJ2-1	TRBV7-9	TGTGCCAGCGTTTCCCTGGCTGAGTCAAATTACAATGAGCAGTTCTTC	CASVSLAESNYNEQFF
many	NA	TRBJ2-6	TRBV18	TGTGCCAGCTCACCCCCCCAGGGGTTGGTTGGGGCCAACGTCCTGACTTTC	CASSPPQGLVGANVLTF
few	NA	TRBJ2-2	TRBV18	TGTGCCAGCTCATTGACAGAATTAACCGGGGAGCTGTTTTTT	CASSLTELTGELFF
NA	NA	TRBJ2-2	TRBV11-2	TGTGCCAGCAGCTTAGGGCGCTGGGAGATGAACACCGGGGAGCTGTTTTTT	CASSLGRWEMNTGELFF
few	TRBD2	TRBJ2-7	TRBV5-1	TGCGCCAGCAGCTTGGGTGGACTAGCGGTCTACGAGCAGTACTTC	CASSLGGLAVYEQYF
many	NA	TRBJ1-5	TRBV7-8	TGTGCCAGCAGCTTAGGACATTATCAGCCCCAGCATTTT	CASSLGHYQPQHF
NA	TRBD2	TRBJ2-1	TRBV28	TGTGCCAGCAGTTTCTCTCTAGCGGGAGGTTACAATGAGCAGTTCTTC	CASSFSLAGGYNEQFF
many	NA	TRBJ1-1	TRBV7-2	TGTGCCAGCAGCTCTATGACACTTACTGAAGCTTTCTTT	CASSSMTLTEAFF
NA	TRBD1	TRBJ1-1	TRBV5-5	TGTGCCAGCAGCAACGGACAGGGATTAAGCACTGAAGCTTTCTTT	CASSNGQGLSTEAFF
few	NA	TRBJ1-2	TRBV27	TGTGCCAGCAGCCGTACAGGGAATTACAACTATGGCTACACCTTC	CASSRTGNYNYGYTF
few	NA	TRBJ2-6	TRBV20-1	TGCAGTGCTATCAAGGGCAACGTCCTGACTTTC	CSAIKGNVLTF
few	NA	TRBJ2-2	TRBV7-9	TGTGCCACCAAGAGTGTGGAGAACACCGGGGAGCTGTTTTTT	CATKSVENTGELFF
few	TRBD2	TRBJ2-3	TRBV6-1	TGTGCCAGCAGATCCCGGACTAGCGGAACAGATACGCAGTATTTT	CASRSRTSGTDTQYF
NA	NA	TRBJ2-1	TRBV20-1	TGCAGTGCTAGCAGGAGCTCCTACAATGAGCAGTTCTTC	CSASRSSYNEQFF
few	TRBD1	TRBJ2-1	TRBV3-1	TGTGCCAGCAGCCGGACAGGGTCCTACAATGAGCAGTTCTTC	CASSRTGSYNEQFF
NA	TRBD1	TRBJ2-7	TRBV18	TGTGCCAGCTCACCACTTCAGGGGGCGCAGTCCTACGAGCAGTACTTC	CASSPLQGAQSYEQYF
few	NA	TRBJ2-5	TRBV11-1	TGTGCCAGCAGCCGACGGCAGGACGAGACCCAGTACTTC	CASSRRQDETQYF
few	NA	TRBJ2-1	TRBV29-1	TGCAGCGTTGAGAAGGGGCAGGGGCGCTACTTCTTC	CSVEKGQGRYFF
few	TRBD2	TRBJ2-1	TRBV19	TGTGCCAGTAGTATGAAAGGACTAGCGGGGGGTAAGGTTGAGCAGTTCTTC	CASSMKGLAGGKVEQFF
few	TRBD1	TRBJ2-7	TRBV7-9	TGTGCCAGCAGCCTGGGACAGGGTGTATTGGAGCAGTACTTC	CASSLGQGVLEQYF
few	NA	TRBJ1-5	TRBV2	TGTGCCAGCAGTGACGACGCGAATCAGCCCCAGCATTTT	CASSDDANQPQHF
many	NA	TRBJ2-7	TRBV12-3/TRBV12-4	TGTGCCAGCAGGGAAGCCCTGGGGGAGCAGTACTTC	CASREALGEQYF
many	NA	TRBJ2-1	TRBV10-3	TGTGCCATCTCCCCTAGGGGCAATGAGCAGTTCTTC	CAISPRGNEQFF
many	NA	TRBJ2-1	TRBV20-1	TGCAGTGTCCCAGGGGGGAGCTCCTACAATGAGCAGTTCTTC	CSVPGGSSYNEQFF
many	NA	TRBJ2-1	TRBV2	TGTGCCAGCAGCTTTCAGGGGAATGAGCAGTTCTTC	CASSFQGNEQFF
many	NA	TRBJ2-5	TRBV7-9	TGTGCCAGCAGCTTAGGCGGGAACCCAGAGACCCAGTACTTC	CASSLGGNPETQYF
NA	NA	TRBJ2-3	TRBV20-1	TGCAGTGCTAGAGATCCGACTGAGACCAAGCAGTATTTT	CSARDPTETKQYF
NA	NA	TRBJ1-1	TRBV4-1	TGCGCCAGCAGCCAAGATCGAGGGCGCACTGAAGCTTTCTTT	CASSQDRGRTEAFF